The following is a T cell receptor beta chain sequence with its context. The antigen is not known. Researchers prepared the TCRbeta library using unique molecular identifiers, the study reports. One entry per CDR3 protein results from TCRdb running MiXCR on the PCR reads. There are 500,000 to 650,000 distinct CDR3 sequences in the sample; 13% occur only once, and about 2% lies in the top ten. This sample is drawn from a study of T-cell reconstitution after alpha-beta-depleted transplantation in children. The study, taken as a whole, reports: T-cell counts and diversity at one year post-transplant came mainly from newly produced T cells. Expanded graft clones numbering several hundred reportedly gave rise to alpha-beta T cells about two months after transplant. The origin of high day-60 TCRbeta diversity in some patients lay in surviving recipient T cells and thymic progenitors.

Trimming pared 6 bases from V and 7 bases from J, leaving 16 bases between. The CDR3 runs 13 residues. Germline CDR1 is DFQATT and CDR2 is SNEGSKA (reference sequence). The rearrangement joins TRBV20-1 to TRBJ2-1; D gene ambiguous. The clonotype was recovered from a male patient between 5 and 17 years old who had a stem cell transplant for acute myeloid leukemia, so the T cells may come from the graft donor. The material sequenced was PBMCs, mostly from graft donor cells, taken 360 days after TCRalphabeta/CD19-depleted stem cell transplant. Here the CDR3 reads CSAADPGYNEQFF. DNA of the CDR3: TGCAGTGCGGCGGACCCCGGGTATAATGAGCAGTTCTTC.